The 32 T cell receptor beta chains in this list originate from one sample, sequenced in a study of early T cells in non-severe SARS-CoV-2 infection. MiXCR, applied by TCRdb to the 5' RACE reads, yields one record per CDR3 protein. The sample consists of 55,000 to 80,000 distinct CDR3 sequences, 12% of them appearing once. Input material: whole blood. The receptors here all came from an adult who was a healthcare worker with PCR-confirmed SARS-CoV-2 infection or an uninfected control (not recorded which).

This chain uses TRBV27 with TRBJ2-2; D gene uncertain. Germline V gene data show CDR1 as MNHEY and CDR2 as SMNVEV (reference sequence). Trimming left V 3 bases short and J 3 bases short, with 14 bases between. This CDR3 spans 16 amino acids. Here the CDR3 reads CASSFSWARDTGELFF. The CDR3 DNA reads TGTGCCAGCAGTTTCTCGTGGGCTCGGGACACCGGGGAGCTGTTTTTT.

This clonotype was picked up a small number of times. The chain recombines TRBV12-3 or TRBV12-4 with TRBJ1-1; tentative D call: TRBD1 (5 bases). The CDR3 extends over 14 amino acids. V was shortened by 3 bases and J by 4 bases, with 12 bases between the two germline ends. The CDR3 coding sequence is TGTGCCAGCAGTTTTGTGGCGGGGGGCACTGAAGCTTTCTTT. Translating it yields CASSFVAGGTEAFF.

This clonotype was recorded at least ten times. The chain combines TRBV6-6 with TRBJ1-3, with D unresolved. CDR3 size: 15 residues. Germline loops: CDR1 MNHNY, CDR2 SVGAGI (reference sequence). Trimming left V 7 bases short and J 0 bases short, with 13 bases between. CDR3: CASTLARDSGNTIYF. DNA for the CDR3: TGTGCCAGCACCTTGGCGAGAGACTCTGGAAACACCATATATTTT.

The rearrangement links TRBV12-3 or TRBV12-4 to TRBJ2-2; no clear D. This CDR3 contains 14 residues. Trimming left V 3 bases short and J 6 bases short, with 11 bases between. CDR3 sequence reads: CASSFRVLAGELFF. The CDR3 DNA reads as TGTGCCAGCAGTTTCCGTGTTCTGGCCGGGGAGCTGTTTTTT.

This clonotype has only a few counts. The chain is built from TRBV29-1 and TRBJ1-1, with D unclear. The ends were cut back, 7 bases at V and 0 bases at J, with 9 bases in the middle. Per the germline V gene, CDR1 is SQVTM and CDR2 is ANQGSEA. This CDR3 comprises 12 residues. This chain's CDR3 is CSARSLNTEAFF. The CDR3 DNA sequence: TGCAGCGCCCGGAGTCTGAACACTGAAGCTTTCTTT. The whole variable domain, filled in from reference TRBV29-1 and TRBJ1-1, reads SAVISQKPSRDICQRGTSLTIQCQVDSQVTMMFWYRQQPGQSLTLIATANQGSEATYESGFVIDKFPISRPNLTFSTLTVSNMSPEDSSIYLCSARSLNTEAFFGQGTRLTVV.

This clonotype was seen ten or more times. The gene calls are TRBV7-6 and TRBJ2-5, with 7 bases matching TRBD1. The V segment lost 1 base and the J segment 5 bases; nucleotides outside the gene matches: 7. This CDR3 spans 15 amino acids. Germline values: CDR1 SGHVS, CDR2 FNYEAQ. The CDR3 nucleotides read TGTGCCAGCAGCTTAGGTCCAGGGGGAATCGAGACCCAGTACTTC. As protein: CASSLGPGGIETQYF. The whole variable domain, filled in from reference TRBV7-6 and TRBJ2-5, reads GAGVSQSPRYKVTKRGQDVALRCDPISGHVSLYWYRQALGQGPEFLTYFNYEAQQDKSGLPNDRFSAERPEGSISTLTIQRTEQRDSAMYRCASSLGPGGIETQYFGPGTRLLVL.

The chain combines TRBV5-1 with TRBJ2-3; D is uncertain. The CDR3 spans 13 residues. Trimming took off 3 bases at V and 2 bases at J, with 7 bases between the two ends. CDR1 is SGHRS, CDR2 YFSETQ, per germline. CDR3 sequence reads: CASSYYDTDTQYF. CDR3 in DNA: TGCGCCAGCAGCTATTACGACACAGATACGCAGTATTTT. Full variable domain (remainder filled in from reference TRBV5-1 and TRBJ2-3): KAGVTQTPRYLIKTRGQQVTLSCSPISGHRSVSWYQQTPGQGLQFLFEYFSETQRNKGNFPGRFSGRQFSNSRSEMNVSTLELGDSALYLCASSYYDTDTQYFGPGTRLTVL.

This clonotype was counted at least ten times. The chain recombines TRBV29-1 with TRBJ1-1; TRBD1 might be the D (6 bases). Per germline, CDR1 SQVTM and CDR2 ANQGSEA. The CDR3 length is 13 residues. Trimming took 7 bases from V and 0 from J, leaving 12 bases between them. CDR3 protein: CSARGPMNTEAFF. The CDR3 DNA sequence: TGCAGCGCCCGGGGGCCAATGAACACTGAAGCTTTCTTT.

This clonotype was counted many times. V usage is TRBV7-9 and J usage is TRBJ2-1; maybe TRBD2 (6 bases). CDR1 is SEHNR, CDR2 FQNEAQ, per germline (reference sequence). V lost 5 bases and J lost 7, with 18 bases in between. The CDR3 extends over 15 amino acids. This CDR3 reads CASSPPGAPGNEQFF. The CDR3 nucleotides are TGTGCCAGCAGCCCACCGGGAGCCCCGGGGAATGAGCAGTTCTTC.

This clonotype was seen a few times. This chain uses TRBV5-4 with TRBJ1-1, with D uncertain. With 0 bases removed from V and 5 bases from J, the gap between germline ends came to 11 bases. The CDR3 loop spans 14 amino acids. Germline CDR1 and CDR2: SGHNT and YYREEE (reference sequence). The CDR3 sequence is CASSLGPLSTEAFF. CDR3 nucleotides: TGTGCCAGCAGCTTGGGGCCCCTGAGTACTGAAGCTTTCTTT.

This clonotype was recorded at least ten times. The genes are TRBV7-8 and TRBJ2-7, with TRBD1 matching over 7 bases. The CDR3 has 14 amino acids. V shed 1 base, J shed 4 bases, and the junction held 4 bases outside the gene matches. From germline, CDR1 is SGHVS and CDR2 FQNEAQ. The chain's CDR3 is CASSLGTGYYEQYF. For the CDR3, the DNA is TGTGCCAGCAGCTTAGGGACAGGCTATTACGAGCAGTACTTC.

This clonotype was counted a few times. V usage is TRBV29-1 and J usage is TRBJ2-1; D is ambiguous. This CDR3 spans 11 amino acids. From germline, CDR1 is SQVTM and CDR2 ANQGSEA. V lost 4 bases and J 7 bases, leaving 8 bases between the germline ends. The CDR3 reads CSVVLANEQFF. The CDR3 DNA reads TGCAGCGTTGTTCTCGCAAATGAGCAGTTCTTC.

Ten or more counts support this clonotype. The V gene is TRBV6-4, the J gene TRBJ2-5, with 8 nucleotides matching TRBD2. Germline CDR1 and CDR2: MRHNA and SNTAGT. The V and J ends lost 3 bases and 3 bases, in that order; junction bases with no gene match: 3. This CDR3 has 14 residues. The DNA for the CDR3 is TGTGCCAGCAGTGATCAGCGGGAGAAAGAGACCCAGTACTTC. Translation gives CASSDQREKETQYF.

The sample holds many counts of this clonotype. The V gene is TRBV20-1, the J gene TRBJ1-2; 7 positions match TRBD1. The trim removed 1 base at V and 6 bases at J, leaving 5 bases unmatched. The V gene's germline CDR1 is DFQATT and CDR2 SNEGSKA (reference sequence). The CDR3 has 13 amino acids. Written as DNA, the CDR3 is TGCAGTGCTAGAGGAGACAGGGAGCATGGCTACACCTTC. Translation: CSARGDREHGYTF.

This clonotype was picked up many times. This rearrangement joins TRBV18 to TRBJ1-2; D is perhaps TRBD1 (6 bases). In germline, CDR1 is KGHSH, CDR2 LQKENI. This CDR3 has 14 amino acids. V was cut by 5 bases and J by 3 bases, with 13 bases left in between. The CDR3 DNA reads TGTGCCAGCTCATTACAGGGAATTGACTATGGCTACACCTTC. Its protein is CASSLQGIDYGYTF.

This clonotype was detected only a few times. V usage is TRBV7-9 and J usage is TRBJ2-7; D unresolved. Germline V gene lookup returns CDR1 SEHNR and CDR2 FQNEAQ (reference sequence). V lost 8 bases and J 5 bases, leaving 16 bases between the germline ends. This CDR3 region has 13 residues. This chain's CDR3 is CASARWVENEQYF. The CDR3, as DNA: TGTGCCAGCGCGCGGTGGGTGGAGAACGAGCAGTACTTC.

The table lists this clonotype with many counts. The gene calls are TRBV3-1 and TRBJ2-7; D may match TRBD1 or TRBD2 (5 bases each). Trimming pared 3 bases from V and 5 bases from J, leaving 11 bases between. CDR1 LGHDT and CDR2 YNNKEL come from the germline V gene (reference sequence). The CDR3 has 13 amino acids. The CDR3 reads CASSHEGPNEQYF. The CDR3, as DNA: TGTGCCAGCAGCCATGAGGGGCCCAACGAGCAGTACTTC.

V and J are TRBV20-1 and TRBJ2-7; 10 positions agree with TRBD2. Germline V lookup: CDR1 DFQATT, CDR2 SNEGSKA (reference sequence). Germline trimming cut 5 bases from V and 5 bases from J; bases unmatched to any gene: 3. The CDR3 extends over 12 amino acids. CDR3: CSASLAGDEQYF. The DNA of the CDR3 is TGCAGTGCTTCCCTAGCGGGGGACGAGCAGTACTTC.

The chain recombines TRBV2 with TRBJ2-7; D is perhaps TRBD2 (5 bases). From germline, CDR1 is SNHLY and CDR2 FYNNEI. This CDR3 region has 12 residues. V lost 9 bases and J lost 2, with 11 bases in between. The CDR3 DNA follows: TGTGCCAGGAGGGATACCCCCTACGAGCAGTACTTC. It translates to CARRDTPYEQYF. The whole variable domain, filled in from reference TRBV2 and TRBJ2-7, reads EPEVTQTPSHQVTQMGQEVILRCVPISNHLYFYWYRQILGQKVEFLVSFYNNEISEKSEIFDDQFSVERPDGSNFTLKIRSTKLEDSAMYFCARRDTPYEQYFGPGTRLTVT.

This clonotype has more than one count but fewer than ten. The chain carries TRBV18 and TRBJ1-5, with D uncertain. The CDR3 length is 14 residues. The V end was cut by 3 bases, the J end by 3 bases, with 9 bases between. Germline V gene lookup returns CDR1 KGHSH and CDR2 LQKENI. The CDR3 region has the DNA TGTGCCAGCTCACCCAGGCGGGACAATCAGCCCCAGCATTTT. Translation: CASSPRRDNQPQHF.

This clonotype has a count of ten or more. The CDR3 DNA reads as TGTGCTAGTGCCCTCCGAAGCTACGAGCAGTACTTC. This translates into CASALRSYEQYF. The chain uses TRBV12-5 and TRBJ2-7; D not resolved. The ends were cut back, 7 bases at V and 3 bases at J, with 10 bases in the middle. From germline, CDR1 is LGHNT and CDR2 FRNRAP. The CDR3 length is 12 residues.

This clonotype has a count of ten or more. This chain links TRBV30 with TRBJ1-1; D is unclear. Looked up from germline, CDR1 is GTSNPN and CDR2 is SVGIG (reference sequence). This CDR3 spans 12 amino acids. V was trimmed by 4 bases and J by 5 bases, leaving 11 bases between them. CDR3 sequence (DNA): TGTGCCTGGACTCAAGGGAGTACTGAAGCTTTCTTT. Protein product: CAWTQGSTEAFF.

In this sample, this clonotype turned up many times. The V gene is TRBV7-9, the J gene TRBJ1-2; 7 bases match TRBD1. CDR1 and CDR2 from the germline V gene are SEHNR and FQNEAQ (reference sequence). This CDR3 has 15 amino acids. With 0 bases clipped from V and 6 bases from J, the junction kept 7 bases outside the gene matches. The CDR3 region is CASSLAAGDSHGYTF. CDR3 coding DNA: TGTGCCAGCAGCTTAGCGGCAGGGGACAGTCATGGCTACACCTTC.

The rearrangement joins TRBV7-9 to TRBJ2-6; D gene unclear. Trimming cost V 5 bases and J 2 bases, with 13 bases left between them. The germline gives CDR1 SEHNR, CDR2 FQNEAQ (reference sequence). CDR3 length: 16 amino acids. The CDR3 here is CASSPPNGPGANVLTF. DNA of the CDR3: TGTGCCAGCAGCCCCCCTAACGGTCCTGGGGCCAACGTCCTGACTTTC.

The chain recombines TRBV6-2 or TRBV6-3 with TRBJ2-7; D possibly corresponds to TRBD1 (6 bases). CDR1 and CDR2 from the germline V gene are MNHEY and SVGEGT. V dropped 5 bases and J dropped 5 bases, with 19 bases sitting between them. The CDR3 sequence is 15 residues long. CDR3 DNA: TGTGCCAGCAGTGAGGCCAGGGGTTCCGCTGACGAGCAGTACTTC. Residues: CASSEARGSADEQYF.

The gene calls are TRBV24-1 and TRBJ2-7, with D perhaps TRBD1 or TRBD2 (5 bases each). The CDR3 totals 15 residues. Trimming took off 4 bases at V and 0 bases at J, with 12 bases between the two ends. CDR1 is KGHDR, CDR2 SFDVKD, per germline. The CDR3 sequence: CATSDPRDLSYEQYF. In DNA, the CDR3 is TGTGCCACCAGTGACCCCCGGGACCTCTCCTACGAGCAGTACTTC.

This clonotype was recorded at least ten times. As DNA, the CDR3 is TGTGCCAGCAGTGCCGGGACAGGGCTGAAAGGGGCCAACGTCCTGACTTTC. It translates to CASSAGTGLKGANVLTF. The gene calls are TRBV6-2 or TRBV6-3 and TRBJ2-6; 9 bases are a match to TRBD1. There are 17 residues in the CDR3. In germline, CDR1 is MNHEY, CDR2 SVGEGT. J lost 4 bases, V lost 5 bases, and 9 bases had no gene match.

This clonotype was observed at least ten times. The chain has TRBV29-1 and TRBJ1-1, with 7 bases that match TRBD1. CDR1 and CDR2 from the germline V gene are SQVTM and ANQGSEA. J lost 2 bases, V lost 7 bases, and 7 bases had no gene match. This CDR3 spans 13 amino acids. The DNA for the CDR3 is TGCAGCGCAACAGGGGCTTTAAACACTGAAGCTTTCTTT. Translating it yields CSATGALNTEAFF. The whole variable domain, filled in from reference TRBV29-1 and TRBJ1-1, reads SAVISQKPSRDICQRGTSLTIQCQVDSQVTMMFWYRQQPGQSLTLIATANQGSEATYESGFVIDKFPISRPNLTFSTLTVSNMSPEDSSIYLCSATGALNTEAFFGQGTRLTVV.

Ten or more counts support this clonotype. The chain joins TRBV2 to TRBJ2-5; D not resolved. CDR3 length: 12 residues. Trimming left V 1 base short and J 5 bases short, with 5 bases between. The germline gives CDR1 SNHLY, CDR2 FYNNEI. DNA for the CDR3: TGTGCCAGCAGTGAAGGTTGGGAGACCCAGTACTTC. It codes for CASSEGWETQYF.

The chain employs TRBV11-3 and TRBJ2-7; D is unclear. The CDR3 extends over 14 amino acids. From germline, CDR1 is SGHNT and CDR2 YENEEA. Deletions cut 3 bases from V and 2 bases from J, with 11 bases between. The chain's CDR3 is CASSFHGLTYEQYF. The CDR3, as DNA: TGTGCCAGCAGCTTCCATGGGCTAACCTACGAGCAGTACTTC.

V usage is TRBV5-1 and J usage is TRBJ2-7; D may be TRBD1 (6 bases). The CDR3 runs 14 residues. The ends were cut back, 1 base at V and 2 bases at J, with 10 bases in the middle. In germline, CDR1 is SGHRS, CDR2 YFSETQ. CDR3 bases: TGCGCCAGCAGCTTGACAGGGCCGACCTACGAGCAGTACTTC. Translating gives CASSLTGPTYEQYF.

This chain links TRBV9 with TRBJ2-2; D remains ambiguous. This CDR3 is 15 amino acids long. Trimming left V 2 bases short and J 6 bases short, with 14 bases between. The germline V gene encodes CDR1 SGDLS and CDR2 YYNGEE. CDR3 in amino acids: CASSVTETSSGELFF. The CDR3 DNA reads TGTGCCAGCAGCGTGACCGAGACGTCTTCCGGGGAGCTGTTTTTT.